This T cell receptor beta chain came from a study of cytomegalovirus exposure and HLA in healthy donors. This clone was found a few times. Germline CDR1 SNHLY, CDR2 FYNNEI. CDR3 length: 14 amino acids. V dropped 4 bases and J dropped 3 bases, with 11 bases sitting between them. Researchers ran the PCR with 60 Vbeta and 13 Jbeta primers. Sequencing used immunoSEQ multiplex PCR; TCRdb keeps in-frame clones, though not all of them. The data hold approximately 110,000 clones, with 50% to 70% observed a single time. This sequence originates from a man younger than 45 in good health and CMV-seropositive. This chain joins TRBV2 and TRBJ2-3; D call uncertain. The sequenced sample consisted of PBMCs. The CDR3 DNA reads as TGTGCCAGCAGTGTATCCTGGGCAACAGATACGCAGTATTTT. Translating gives CASSVSWATDTQYF.